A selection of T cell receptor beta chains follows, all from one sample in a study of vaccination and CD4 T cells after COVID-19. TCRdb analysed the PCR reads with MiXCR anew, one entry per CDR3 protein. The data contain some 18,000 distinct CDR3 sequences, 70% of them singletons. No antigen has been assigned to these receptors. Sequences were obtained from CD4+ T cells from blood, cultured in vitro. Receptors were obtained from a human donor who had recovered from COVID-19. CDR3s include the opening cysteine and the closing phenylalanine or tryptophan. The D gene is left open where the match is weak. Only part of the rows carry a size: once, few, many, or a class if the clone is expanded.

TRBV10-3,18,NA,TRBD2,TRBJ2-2,TGTGCCATCAGTCCGGGACTAGCGGGAGGAGGGGACCGCGGGGAGCTGTTTTTT,CAISPGLAGGGDRGELFF
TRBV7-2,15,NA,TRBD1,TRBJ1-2,TGTGCCAGCAGCTTAGAGGGACAGGGGGGACGAGGCTACACCTTC,CASSLEGQGGRGYTF
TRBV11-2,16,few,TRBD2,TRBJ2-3,TGTGCCAGCAGCTTAGACTGGGGACTAGCAGCAGATACGCAGTATTTT,CASSLDWGLAADTQYF
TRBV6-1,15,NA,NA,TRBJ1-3,TGTGCCAGCAGTAAGACACCCTCCTCTGGAAACACCATATATTTT,CASSKTPSSGNTIYF
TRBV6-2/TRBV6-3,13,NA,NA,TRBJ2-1,TGTGCCAGCCGAACCCCTCTATCCCCCCCCCCGTTCTTC,CASRTPLSPPPFF
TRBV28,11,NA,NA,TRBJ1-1,TGTGCCAGCCCTACCCCCACTGAAGCTTTCTTT,CASPTPTEAFF
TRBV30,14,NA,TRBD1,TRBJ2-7,TGTGCCTGGAGCCCGGGACAGGGAGTCTACGAGCAGTACTTC,CAWSPGQGVYEQYF
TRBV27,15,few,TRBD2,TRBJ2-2,TGTGCCAGCAGTTCTAGCGGGAGGAACACCGGGGAGCTGTTTTTT,CASSSSGRNTGELFF
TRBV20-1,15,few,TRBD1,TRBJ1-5,TGCAGTGCTAGGAAAGGGGGCGAGAGCAATCAGCCCCAGCATTTT,CSARKGGESNQPQHF
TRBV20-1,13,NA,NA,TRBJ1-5,TGCAGTGCTAGACGCAGGGGAGAGCAGCCCCAGCATTTT,CSARRRGEQPQHF
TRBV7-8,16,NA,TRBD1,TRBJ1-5,TGTGCCAGCAGCTTAGCGATGACAGGGAAAGGTCAGCCCCAGCATTTT,CASSLAMTGKGQPQHF
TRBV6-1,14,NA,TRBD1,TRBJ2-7,TGTGCCAGCAATCTACAGGGGGGAAACTACGAGCAGTACTTC,CASNLQGGNYEQYF
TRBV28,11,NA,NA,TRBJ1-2,TGTGCCAGCAGTTTGGCCTATGGCTACACCTTC,CASSLAYGYTF
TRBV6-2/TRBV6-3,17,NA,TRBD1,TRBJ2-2,TGTGCCAGCAGTACCTTGTGGACAGGATCGAACACCGGGGAGCTGTTTTTT,CASSTLWTGSNTGELFF
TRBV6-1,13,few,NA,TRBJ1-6,TGTGCCAGCAGTGAAATAGTGAATTCACCCCTCCACTTT,CASSEIVNSPLHF
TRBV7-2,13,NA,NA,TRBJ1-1,TGTGCCAGCAGCCAACTGGGGAACACTGAAGCTTTCTTT,CASSQLGNTEAFF
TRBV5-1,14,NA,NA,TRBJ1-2,TGCGCCAGCAGTCCGGCCCCAGCTAACTATGGCTACACCTTC,CASSPAPANYGYTF
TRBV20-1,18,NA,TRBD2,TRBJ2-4,TGCAGTGCTGATACACTAGCGGGTGAGGGGGTAGCCAAAAACATTCAGTACTTC,CSADTLAGEGVAKNIQYF
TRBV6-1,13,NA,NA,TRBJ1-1,TGTGCCAGCAGTCCCCCCAGTCGGACTGAAGCTTTCTTT,CASSPPSRTEAFF
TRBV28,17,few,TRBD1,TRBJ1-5,TGTGCCAGCAGGACGGGACAGATTAATTATAGCAATCAGCCCCAGCATTTT,CASRTGQINYSNQPQHF
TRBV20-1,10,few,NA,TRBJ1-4,TGCAGTGCTAGAGCTGGGGGGTTGTTTTTT,CSARAGGLFF
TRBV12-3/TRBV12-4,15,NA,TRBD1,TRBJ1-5,TGTGCCAGCAGCACGACAGGGACCTCCAATCAGCCCCAGCATTTT,CASSTTGTSNQPQHF
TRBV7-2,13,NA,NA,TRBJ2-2,TGTGCCAGCAGCTTAGATTTCGGTGGGGAGCTGTTTTTT,CASSLDFGGELFF
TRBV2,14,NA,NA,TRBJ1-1,TGTGCCAGCAGTGATTGGCTTCTGGGGGCTGAAGCTTTCTTT,CASSDWLLGAEAFF
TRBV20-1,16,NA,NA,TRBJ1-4,TGCAGTGCTAGGTACAGGGTACCGCAATCCGGGGAAAAACTGTTTTTT,CSARYRVPQSGEKLFF
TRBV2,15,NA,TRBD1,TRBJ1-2,TGTGCCAGCAGGGCCGACAGGGTGTCCCACTATGGCTACACCTTC,CASRADRVSHYGYTF
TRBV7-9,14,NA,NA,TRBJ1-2,TGTGCCAGCAGCCCCGTGCTCCCTTTTTATGGCTACACCTTC,CASSPVLPFYGYTF
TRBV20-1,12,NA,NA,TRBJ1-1,TGCAGTGCTAGGGACCCAAGCGCTGGAGCTTTCTTT,CSARDPSAGAFF
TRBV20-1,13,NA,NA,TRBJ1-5,TGCAGTGCTAGATTAGGGGCTAATCAGCCCCAGCATTTT,CSARLGANQPQHF
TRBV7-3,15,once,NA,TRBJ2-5,TGTGCCAGCAGCTTAACGGCAGGGGCCGGGGAGACCCAGTACTTC,CASSLTAGAGETQYF
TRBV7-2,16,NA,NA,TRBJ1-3,TGTGCCAGCAGCTTAGTCATGGGATACTCTGGAAACACCATATATTTT,CASSLVMGYSGNTIYF
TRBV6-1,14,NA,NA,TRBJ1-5,TGTGCCAGCAGCCGCCGGGACAGCAATCAGCCCCAGCATTTT,CASSRRDSNQPQHF
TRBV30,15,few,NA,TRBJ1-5,TGTGCCTGGAGTGGGGGAGTGGGGGGTAATCAGCCCCAGCATTTT,CAWSGGVGGNQPQHF
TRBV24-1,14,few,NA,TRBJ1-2,TGTGCCACCAGTGATCCCAAAGGGACCCATGGCTACACCTTC,CATSDPKGTHGYTF
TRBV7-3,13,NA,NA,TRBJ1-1,TGTGCCAGCAGCACACAGGGATACACTGAAGCTTTCTTT,CASSTQGYTEAFF
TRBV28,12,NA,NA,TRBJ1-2,TGTGCCAGCAGTTTAGGGAACTATGGCTACACCTTC,CASSLGNYGYTF
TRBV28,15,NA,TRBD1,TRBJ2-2,TGTGCCAGCAGTAGGACAGGGTCTTACACCGGGGAGCTGTTTTTT,CASSRTGSYTGELFF
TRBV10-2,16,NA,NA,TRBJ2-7,TGCGCCAGCAGTGAGTCTGGACCTATAAGCTCCTACGAGCAGTACTTC,CASSESGPISSYEQYF